These T cell receptor beta chains were read from a single sample in a study of T-cell memory formation after mild COVID-19. MiXCR, applied by TCRdb to the 5' RACE reads, yields one record per CDR3 protein. The sample lists about half a million distinct CDR3 sequences, over 15% occurring once. Sequenced input: PBMCs or a T cell subset sorted from them (not recorded which). Receptors were obtained from an adult woman who had mild COVID-19 (a few samples of this study predate the infection). Cell type and time point are not known. The CDR3 runs from the conserved cysteine through the conserved F or W. Each record gives: clone size, D gene, J gene, V gene, CDR3 protein, CDR3 DNA. D genes are given only for firm matches. Rows may omit the clone size; those that give it use once, few, many or a size class.

>many|TRBD2|TRBJ2-1|TRBV5-1
CASSLAGGGHNEQFF
TGCGCCAGCAGCCTGGCGGGGGGCGGCCACAATGAGCAGTTCTTC
>few|-|TRBJ2-3|TRBV4-2
CASSQDWQADTQYF
TGTGCCAGCAGCCAAGATTGGCAGGCAGATACGCAGTATTTT
>many|TRBD1|TRBJ1-1|TRBV18
CASSPGTGFRGGSGTEAFF
TGTGCCAGCTCCCCCGGGACAGGGTTTCGTGGAGGGTCCGGGACTGAAGCTTTCTTT
>-|-|TRBJ1-2|TRBV30
CAWTRQGGLDGYTF
TGTGCCTGGACGAGGCAGGGAGGTTTGGATGGCTACACCTTC
>-|-|TRBJ2-1|TRBV11-2
CASSTRTPEQGDEQFF
TGTGCCAGCAGCACTAGGACACCGGAGCAGGGAGATGAGCAGTTCTTC
>-|TRBD2|TRBJ2-7|TRBV11-3
CASTLRGTSGTYEQYF
TGTGCCAGCACCCTCCGAGGGACTAGTGGGACCTACGAGCAGTACTTC
>few|TRBD1|TRBJ1-2|TRBV29-1
CSDRARGGYGYTF
TGCAGCGACCGCGCCAGGGGGGGCTATGGCTACACCTTC
>few|-|TRBJ2-7|TRBV27
CASSLTWGNYEQYF
TGTGCCAGCAGTCTGACTTGGGGTAACTACGAGCAGTACTTC
>-|TRBD2|TRBJ2-3|TRBV7-9
CASSHLGLAGSDTQYF
TGTGCCAGCAGCCACCTGGGACTAGCGGGATCAGATACGCAGTATTTT
>many|-|TRBJ2-5|TRBV27
CASSLSWVNLDTQYF
TGTGCCAGCAGTTTATCCTGGGTGAATCTCGACACCCAGTACTTC